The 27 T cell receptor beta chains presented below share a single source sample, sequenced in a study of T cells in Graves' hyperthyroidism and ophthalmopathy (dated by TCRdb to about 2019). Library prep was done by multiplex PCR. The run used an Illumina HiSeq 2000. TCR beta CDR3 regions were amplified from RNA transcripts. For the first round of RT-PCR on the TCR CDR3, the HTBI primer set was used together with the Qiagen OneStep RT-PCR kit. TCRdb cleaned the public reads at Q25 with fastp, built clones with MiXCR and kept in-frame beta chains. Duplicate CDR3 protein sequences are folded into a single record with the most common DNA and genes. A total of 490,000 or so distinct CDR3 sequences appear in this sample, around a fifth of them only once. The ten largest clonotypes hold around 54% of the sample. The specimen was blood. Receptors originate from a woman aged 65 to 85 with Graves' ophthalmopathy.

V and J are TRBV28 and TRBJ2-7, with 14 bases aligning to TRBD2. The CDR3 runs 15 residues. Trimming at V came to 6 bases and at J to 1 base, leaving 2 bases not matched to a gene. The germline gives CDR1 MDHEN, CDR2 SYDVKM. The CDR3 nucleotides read TGTGCCAGCAGGGGGACTAGCGGGAGATCCTACGAGCAGTACTTC. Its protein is CASRGTSGRSYEQYF.

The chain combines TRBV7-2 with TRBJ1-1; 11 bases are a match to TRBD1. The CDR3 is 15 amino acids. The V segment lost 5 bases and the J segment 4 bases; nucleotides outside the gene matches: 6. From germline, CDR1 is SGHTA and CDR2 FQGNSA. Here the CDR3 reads CASSRRTGGGTEAFF. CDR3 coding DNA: TGTGCCAGCAGCCGTCGGACAGGGGGCGGCACTGAAGCTTTCTTT.

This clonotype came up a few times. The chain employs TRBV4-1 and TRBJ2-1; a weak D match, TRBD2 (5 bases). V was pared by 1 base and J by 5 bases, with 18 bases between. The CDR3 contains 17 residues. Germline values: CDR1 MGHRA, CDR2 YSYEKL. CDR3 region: CASSQGLVGGLDNEQFF. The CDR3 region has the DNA TGCGCCAGCAGCCAAGGTCTAGTAGGAGGACTCGACAATGAGCAGTTCTTC.

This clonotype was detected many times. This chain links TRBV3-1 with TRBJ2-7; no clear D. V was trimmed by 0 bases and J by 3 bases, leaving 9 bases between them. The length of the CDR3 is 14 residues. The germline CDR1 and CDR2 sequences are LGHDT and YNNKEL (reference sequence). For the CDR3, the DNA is TGTGCCAGCAGCCAAGAGAACTACCTCTACGAGCAGTACTTC. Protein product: CASSQENYLYEQYF.

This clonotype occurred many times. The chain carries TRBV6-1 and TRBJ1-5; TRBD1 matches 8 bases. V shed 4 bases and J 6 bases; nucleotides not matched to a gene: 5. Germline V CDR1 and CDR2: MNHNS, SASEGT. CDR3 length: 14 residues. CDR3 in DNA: TGTGCCAGCAGTGGCCGACAGGGGACTCAGCCCCAGCATTTT. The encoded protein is CASSGRQGTQPQHF.

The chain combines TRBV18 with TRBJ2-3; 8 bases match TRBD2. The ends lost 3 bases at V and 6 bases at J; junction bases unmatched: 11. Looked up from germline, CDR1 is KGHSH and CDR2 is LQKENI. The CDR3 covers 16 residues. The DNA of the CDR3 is TGTGCCAGCTCACCCCGGACGGGAGGGCCATCCGATACGCAGTATTTT. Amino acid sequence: CASSPRTGGPSDTQYF.

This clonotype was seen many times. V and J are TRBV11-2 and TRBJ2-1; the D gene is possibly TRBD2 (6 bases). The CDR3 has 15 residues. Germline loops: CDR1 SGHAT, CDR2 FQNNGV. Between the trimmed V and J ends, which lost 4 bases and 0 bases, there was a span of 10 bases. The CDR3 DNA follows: TGTGCCAGCAGCTACGGGACTCCCTCCTACAATGAGCAGTTCTTC. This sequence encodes CASSYGTPSYNEQFF.

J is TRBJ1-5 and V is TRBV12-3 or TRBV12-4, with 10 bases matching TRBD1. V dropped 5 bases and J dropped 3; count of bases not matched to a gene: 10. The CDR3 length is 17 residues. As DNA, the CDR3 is TGTGCCAGCAGTACCCATGAGGGACAGGGGAACAATCAGCCCCAGCATTTT. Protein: CASSTHEGQGNNQPQHF.

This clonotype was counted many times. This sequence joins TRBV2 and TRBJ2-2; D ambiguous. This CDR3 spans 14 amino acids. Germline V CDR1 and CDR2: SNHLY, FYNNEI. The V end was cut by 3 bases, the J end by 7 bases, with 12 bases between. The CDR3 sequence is CASSDNRLGGELFF. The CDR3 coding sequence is TGTGCCAGCAGTGATAATCGACTCGGCGGGGAGCTGTTTTTT.

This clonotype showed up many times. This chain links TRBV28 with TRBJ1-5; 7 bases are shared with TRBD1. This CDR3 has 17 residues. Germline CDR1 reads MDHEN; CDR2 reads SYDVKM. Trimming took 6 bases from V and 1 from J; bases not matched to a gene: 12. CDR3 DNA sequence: TGTGCCAGCAGATACAGGGATCTCAGGGGGAGCAATCAGCCCCAGCATTTT. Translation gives CASRYRDLRGSNQPQHF.

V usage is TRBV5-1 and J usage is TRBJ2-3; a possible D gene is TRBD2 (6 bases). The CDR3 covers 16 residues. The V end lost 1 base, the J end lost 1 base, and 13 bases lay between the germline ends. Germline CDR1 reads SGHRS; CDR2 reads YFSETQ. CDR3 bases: TGCGCCAGCAGCTTGAGTGTGACGGGAGGCACAGATACGCAGTATTTT. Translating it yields CASSLSVTGGTDTQYF.

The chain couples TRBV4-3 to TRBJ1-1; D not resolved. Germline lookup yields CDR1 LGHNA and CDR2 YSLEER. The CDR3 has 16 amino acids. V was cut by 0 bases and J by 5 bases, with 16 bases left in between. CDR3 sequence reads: CASSQDVGLSGTEAFF. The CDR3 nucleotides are TGCGCCAGCAGCCAAGATGTCGGGCTATCCGGGACTGAAGCTTTCTTT.

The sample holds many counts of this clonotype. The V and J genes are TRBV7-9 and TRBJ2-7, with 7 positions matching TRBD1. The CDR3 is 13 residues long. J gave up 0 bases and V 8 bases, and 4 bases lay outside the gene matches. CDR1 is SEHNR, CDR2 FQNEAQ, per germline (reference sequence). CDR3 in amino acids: CASSRGLSYEQYF. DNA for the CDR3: TGTGCCAGCTCGAGGGGGCTCTCCTACGAGCAGTACTTC.

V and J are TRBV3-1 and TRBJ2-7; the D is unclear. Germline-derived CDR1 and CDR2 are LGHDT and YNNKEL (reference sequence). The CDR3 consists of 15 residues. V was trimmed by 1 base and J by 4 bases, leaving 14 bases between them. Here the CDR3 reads CASSQGVLGYYEQYF. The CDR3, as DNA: TGTGCCAGCAGCCAAGGTGTGTTGGGATATTACGAGCAGTACTTC.

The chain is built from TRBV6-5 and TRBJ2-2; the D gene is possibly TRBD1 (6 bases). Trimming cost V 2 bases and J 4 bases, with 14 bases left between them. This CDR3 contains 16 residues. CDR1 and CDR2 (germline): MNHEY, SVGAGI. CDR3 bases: TGTGCCAGCAGTTACCAGCCAGGGGTGGCCACCGGGGAGCTGTTTTTT. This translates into CASSYQPGVATGELFF.

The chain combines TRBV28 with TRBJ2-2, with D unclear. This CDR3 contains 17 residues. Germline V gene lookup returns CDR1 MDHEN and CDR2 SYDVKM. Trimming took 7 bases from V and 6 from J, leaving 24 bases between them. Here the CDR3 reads CASTPPGLMRESGELFF. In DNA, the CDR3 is TGTGCCAGCACCCCCCCGGGTCTCATGCGTGAGTCCGGGGAGCTGTTTTTT.

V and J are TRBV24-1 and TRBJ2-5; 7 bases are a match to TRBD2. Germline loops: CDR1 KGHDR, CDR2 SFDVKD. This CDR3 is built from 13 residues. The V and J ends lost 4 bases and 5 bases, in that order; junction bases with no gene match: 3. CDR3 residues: CATSEGGSETQYF. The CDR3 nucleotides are TGTGCCACCAGTGAGGGCGGGAGCGAGACCCAGTACTTC.

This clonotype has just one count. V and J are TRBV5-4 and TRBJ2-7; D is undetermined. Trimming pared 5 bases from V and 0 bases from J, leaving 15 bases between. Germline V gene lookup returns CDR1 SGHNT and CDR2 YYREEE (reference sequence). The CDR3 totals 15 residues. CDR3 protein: CASSHVQAGSYEQYF. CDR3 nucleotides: TGTGCCAGCAGTCACGTCCAGGCCGGCTCCTACGAGCAGTACTTC.

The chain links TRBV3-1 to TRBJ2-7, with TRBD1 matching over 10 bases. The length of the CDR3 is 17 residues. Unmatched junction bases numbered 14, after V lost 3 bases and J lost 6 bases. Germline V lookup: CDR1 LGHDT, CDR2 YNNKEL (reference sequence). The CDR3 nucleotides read TGTGCCAGCAGCCATGCAACCGGGACAGGGGTCTCTCGCGAGCAGTACTTC. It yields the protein CASSHATGTGVSREQYF.

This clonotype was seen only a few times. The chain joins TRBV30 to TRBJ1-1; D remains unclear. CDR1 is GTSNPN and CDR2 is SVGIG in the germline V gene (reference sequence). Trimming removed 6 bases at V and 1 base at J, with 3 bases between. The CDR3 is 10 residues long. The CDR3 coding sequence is TGTGCCTGCCGGAACACTGAAGCTTTCTTT. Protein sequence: CACRNTEAFF.

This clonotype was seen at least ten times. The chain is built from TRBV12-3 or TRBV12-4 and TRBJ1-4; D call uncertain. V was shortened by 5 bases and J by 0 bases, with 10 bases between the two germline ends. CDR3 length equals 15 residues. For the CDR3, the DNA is TGTGCCAGCAGTCGAGACCGTGCAACTAATGAAAAACTGTTTTTT. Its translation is CASSRDRATNEKLFF.

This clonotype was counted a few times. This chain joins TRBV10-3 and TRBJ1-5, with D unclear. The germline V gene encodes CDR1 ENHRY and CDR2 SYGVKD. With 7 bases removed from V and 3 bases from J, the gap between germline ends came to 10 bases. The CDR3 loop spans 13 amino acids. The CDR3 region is CAIKQEHNQPQHF. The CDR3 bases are TGTGCCATCAAGCAGGAACACAATCAGCCCCAGCATTTT.

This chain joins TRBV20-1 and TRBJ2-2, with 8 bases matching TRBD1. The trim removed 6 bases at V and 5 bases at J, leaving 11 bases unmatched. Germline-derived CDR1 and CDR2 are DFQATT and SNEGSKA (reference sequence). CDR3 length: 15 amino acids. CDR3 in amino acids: CSARHPGQATGELFF. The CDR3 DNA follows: TGCAGTGCGCGTCACCCGGGACAGGCAACCGGGGAGCTGTTTTTT.

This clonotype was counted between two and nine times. The CDR3 sequence is CASSPLEETQYF. The CDR3 bases are TGTGCCAGCAGCCCATTGGAGGAGACCCAGTACTTC. The chain employs TRBV2 and TRBJ2-5; D is ambiguous. The CDR3 has 12 residues. Germline V gene sequence: CDR1 SNHLY, CDR2 FYNNEI. V lost 6 bases, J lost 5 bases, and 10 bases lay in between. Combining the CDR3 with reference TRBV2 and TRBJ2-5 gives the whole variable domain EPEVTQTPSHQVTQMGQEVILRCVPISNHLYFYWYRQILGQKVEFLVSFYNNEISEKSEIFDDQFSVERPDGSNFTLKIRSTKLEDSAMYFCASSPLEETQYFGPGTRLLVL.

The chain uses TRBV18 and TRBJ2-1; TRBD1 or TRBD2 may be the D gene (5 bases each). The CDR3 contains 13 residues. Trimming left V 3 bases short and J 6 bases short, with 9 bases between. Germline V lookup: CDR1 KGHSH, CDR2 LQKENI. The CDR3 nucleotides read TGTGCCAGCTCACCGGGGGTACTCAATGAGCAGTTCTTC. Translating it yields CASSPGVLNEQFF. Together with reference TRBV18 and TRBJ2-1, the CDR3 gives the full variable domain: NAGVMQNPRHLVRRRGQEARLRCSPMKGHSHVYWYRQLPEEGLKFMVYLQKENIIDESGMPKERFSAEFPKEGPSILRIQQVVRGDSAAYFCASSPGVLNEQFFGPGTRLTVL.

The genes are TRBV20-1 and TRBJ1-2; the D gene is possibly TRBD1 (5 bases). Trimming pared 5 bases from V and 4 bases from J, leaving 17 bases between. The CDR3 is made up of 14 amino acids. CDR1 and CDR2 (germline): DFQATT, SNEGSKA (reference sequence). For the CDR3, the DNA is TGCAGTGCTGGGGAGACAGTTCCGGTCTATGGCTACACCTTC. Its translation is CSAGETVPVYGYTF.

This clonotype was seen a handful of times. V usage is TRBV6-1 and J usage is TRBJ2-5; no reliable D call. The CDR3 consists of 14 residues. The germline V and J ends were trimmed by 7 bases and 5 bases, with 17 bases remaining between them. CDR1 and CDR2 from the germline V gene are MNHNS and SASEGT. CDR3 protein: CASKVAPVGETQYF. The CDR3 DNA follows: TGTGCCAGCAAGGTCGCCCCGGTCGGGGAGACCCAGTACTTC.